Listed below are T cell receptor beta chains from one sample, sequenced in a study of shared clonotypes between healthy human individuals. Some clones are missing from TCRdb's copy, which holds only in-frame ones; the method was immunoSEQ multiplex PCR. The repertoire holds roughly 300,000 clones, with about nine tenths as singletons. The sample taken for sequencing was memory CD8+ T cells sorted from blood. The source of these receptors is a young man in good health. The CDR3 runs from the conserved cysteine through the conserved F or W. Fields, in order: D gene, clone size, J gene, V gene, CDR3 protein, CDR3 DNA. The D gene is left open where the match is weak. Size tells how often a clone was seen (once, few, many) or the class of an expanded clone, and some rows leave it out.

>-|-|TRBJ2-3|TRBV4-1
CASSHPGLSGLTDTQYF
TGCGCCAGCAGCCACCCGGGGCTCAGCGGACTCACAGATACGCAGTATTTT
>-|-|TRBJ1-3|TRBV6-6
CASLRSGNTIYF
TGTGCCAGCCTACGCTCTGGAAACACCATATATTTT
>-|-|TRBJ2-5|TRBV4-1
CASSQTSGRMLQETQYF
TGCGCCAGCAGCCAGACCTCGGGACGGATGCTACAAGAGACCCAGTACTTC
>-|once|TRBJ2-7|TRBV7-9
CASSFPRGAYEQYF
TGTGCCAGCAGCTTTCCCCGTGGGGCCTACGAGCAGTACTTC
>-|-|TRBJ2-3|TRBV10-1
CATLGGESAASTDTQYF
TGCGCCACCTTGGGCGGGGAGTCGGCAGCTAGCACAGATACGCAGTATTTT
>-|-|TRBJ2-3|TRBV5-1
CASGPGLASYRDTQYF
TGCGCCAGCGGACCGGGACTGGCTAGTTATAGGGATACGCAGTATTTT
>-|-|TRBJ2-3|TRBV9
CASSYPSGGDTQYF
TGTGCCAGCAGTTATCCCTCAGGGGGGGATACGCAGTATTTT
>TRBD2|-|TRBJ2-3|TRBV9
CASSAKSGTNTDTQYF
TGTGCCAGCAGCGCAAAAAGCGGGACTAACACAGATACGCAGTATTTT
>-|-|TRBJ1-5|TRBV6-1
CASSEYSNQPQHF
TGTGCCAGCAGTGAATATAGCAATCAGCCCCAGCATTTT
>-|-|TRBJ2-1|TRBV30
CAWSDTGARFGSYNEQFF
TGTGCCTGGAGTGATACGGGAGCACGGTTCGGCTCCTACAATGAGCAGTTCTTC
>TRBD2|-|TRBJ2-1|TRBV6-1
CASSRAGGYNEQFF
TGTGCCAGCAGTCGAGCGGGAGGGTACAATGAGCAGTTCTTC
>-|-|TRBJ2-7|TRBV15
CATSGGLLYEQYF
TGTGCCACCAGCGGAGGACTTCTATACGAGCAGTACTTC
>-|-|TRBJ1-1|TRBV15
CATSIGGLTEAFF
TGTGCCACCAGCATTGGGGGGCTGACTGAAGCTTTCTTT
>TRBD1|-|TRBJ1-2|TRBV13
CASSKQGDGYTF
TGTGCCAGCAGCAAACAGGGGGATGGCTACACCTTC
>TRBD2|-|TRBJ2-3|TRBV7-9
CASSPMWAAGEYTQYF
TGTGCCAGCAGCCCTATGTGGGCAGCGGGAGAATATACGCAGTATTTT
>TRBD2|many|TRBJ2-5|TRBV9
CASSVVGRASGNPDQTQYF
TGTGCCAGCAGCGTAGTGGGCAGGGCTAGCGGTAACCCGGATCAGACCCAGTACTTC